The 28 T cell receptor beta chains in this list originate from one sample, sequenced in a study of shared clonotypes between healthy human individuals. Assay: immunoSEQ multiplex PCR; the TCRdb copy retains only in-frame clones and omits some. The sample includes around 990,000 clones, approximately 80% of them seen just once. The sample consisted of memory CD4+ T cells from PBMCs. As for subset: CD45RA-negative fraction. The receptors shown here come from a man younger than 30 in good health. Some clones in this sample may be carry-over from other donors' samples.

The chain combines TRBV6-5 with TRBJ1-1; D call uncertain. There are 13 residues in the CDR3. V was pared by 2 bases and J by 4 bases, with 8 bases between. Per germline, CDR1 MNHEY and CDR2 SVGAGI. CDR3 nucleotides: TGTGCCAGCAGTTACGGCGAAAGCACTGAAGCTTTCTTT. This sequence encodes CASSYGESTEAFF.

The V and J genes are TRBV4-1 and TRBJ2-2, with 8 nucleotides matching TRBD1. After removal of 4 bases from V and 2 bases from J, the junction contained 9 bases not matched to a gene. The germline gives CDR1 MGHRA, CDR2 YSYEKL. The CDR3 sequence is 17 residues long. The DNA of the CDR3 is TGCGCCAGCAGCCTAACGACGGGACAGGACAACACCGGGGAGCTGTTTTTT. It codes for CASSLTTGQDNTGELFF.

The J gene is TRBJ2-1, the V gene TRBV13; 8 bases are shared with TRBD2. The CDR3 loop spans 15 amino acids. CDR1 is PRHDT and CDR2 is FYEKMQ in the germline V gene (reference sequence). Losses at the gene ends were 3 bases for V and 7 bases for J; bases not matched to a gene: 8. This CDR3 reads CASSFRPTGGNEQFF. CDR3 DNA: TGTGCCAGCAGCTTTAGGCCCACGGGAGGGAATGAGCAGTTCTTC.

The CDR3 loop is CASRTGTSSYNEQFF. The DNA for the CDR3 is TGCGCCAGCAGAACTGGGACAAGCTCCTACAATGAGCAGTTCTTC. V gene TRBV5-1 combines with J gene TRBJ2-1; maybe TRBD1 (6 bases). Germline loops: CDR1 SGHRS, CDR2 YFSETQ. The CDR3 length is 15 residues. Trimming took 5 bases from V and 0 from J, leaving 12 bases between them.

V usage is TRBV5-1 and J usage is TRBJ2-5, with a tentative D call TRBD2 (5 bases). Germline lookup yields CDR1 SGHRS and CDR2 YFSETQ. The CDR3 runs to 14 residues. Trimming took 0 bases from V and 4 from J, leaving 10 bases between them. CDR3 residues: CASSLANSGETQYF. In DNA, the CDR3 is TGCGCCAGCAGCTTGGCCAACAGCGGAGAGACCCAGTACTTC. Full variable domain (rest looked up from reference TRBV5-1 and TRBJ2-5): KAGVTQTPRYLIKTRGQQVTLSCSPISGHRSVSWYQQTPGQGLQFLFEYFSETQRNKGNFPGRFSGRQFSNSRSEMNVSTLELGDSALYLCASSLANSGETQYFGPGTRLLVL.

The rearrangement links TRBV7-2 to TRBJ2-7; 10 bases agree with TRBD2. The CDR3 is 15 residues long. The junction had 5 bases not matched to a gene; V was cut back by 4 bases and J by 2 bases. Germline CDR1 is SGHTA and CDR2 is FQGNSA. The CDR3 reads CASSYSLAGTYEQYF. The CDR3 nucleotides are TGTGCCAGCAGCTACTCACTAGCGGGGACCTACGAGCAGTACTTC.

The V gene is TRBV28, the J gene TRBJ1-2; D unclear. V was cut by 5 bases and J by 8 bases, with 12 bases left in between. Germline lookup yields CDR1 MDHEN and CDR2 SYDVKM. The length of the CDR3 is 12 residues. The CDR3 spells CASSGSYMGYTF. The CDR3 DNA sequence: TGTGCCAGCAGTGGTAGTTACATGGGCTACACCTTC.

The V call is TRBV28, the J call TRBJ1-2; D remains ambiguous. V lost 4 bases and J lost 6, with 15 bases in between. The CDR3 totals 14 residues. Germline V gives CDR1 MDHEN, CDR2 SYDVKM. CDR3 bases: TGTGCCAGCAGTTCTCAAGGACGGATTGATGGCTACACCTTC. Its translation: CASSSQGRIDGYTF.

The chain has TRBV29-1 and TRBJ1-2, with a possible D match to TRBD1 (6 bases). Trimming took 7 bases from V and 3 from J, leaving 15 bases between them. The CDR3 length is 13 residues. Germline CDR1 SQVTM, CDR2 ANQGSEA. The CDR3 sequence: CSATRTDHYGYTF. The CDR3 nucleotides are TGCAGCGCTACCAGGACAGACCACTATGGCTACACCTTC. Full variable domain (remainder filled in from reference TRBV29-1 and TRBJ1-2): SAVISQKPSRDICQRGTSLTIQCQVDSQVTMMFWYRQQPGQSLTLIATANQGSEATYESGFVIDKFPISRPNLTFSTLTVSNMSPEDSSIYLCSATRTDHYGYTFGSGTRLTVV.

The chain carries TRBV28 and TRBJ2-3, with 12 bases fitting TRBD2. Germline trimming cut 3 bases from V and 4 bases from J; bases unmatched to any gene: 2. This CDR3 comprises 15 residues. From germline, CDR1 is MDHEN and CDR2 SYDVKM. The CDR3 DNA reads as TGTGCCAGCAGTTTTCTAGCGGGAGGGGCAGATACGCAGTATTTT. Protein sequence: CASSFLAGGADTQYF.

This clone was seen just once. The rearrangement links TRBV5-6 to TRBJ1-1, with D uncertain. V was pared by 4 bases and J by 0 bases, with 13 bases between. The CDR3 has 15 residues. Germline V gives CDR1 SGHDT, CDR2 YYEEEE. This CDR3 is CASSNRLALNTEAFF. The CDR3 bases are TGTGCCAGCAGCAACAGACTAGCTCTGAACACTGAAGCTTTCTTT.

The chain joins TRBV2 to TRBJ2-1; D gene ambiguous. The CDR3 extends over 20 amino acids. The ends were cut back, 3 bases at V and 3 bases at J, with 27 bases in the middle. Per germline, CDR1 SNHLY and CDR2 FYNNEI. The CDR3 DNA follows: TGTGCCAGCAGTGATCCGCTACGCCCAACCTCTGGACGCATCTACAATGAGCAGTTCTTC. Translating gives CASSDPLRPTSGRIYNEQFF. The full variable domain, its missing parts supplied by reference TRBV2 and TRBJ2-1, is EPEVTQTPSHQVTQMGQEVILRCVPISNHLYFYWYRQILGQKVEFLVSFYNNEISEKSEIFDDQFSVERPDGSNFTLKIRSTKLEDSAMYFCASSDPLRPTSGRIYNEQFFGPGTRLTVL.

The chain employs TRBV15 and TRBJ2-7; the D is unclear. The V and J ends lost 1 base and 0 bases respectively, with 10 bases between them. Germline V gene lookup returns CDR1 LNHNV and CDR2 YYDKDF (reference sequence). There are 15 residues in the CDR3. CDR3 region: CATSRAPGPSYEQYF. DNA of the CDR3: TGTGCCACCAGCAGAGCGCCAGGTCCCTCCTACGAGCAGTACTTC.

The chain links TRBV5-1 to TRBJ2-1; 9 bases agree with TRBD2. Germline trimming cut 3 bases from V and 0 bases from J; bases unmatched to any gene: 4. Germline V gene data show CDR1 as SGHRS and CDR2 as YFSETQ. There are 16 residues in the CDR3. The DNA of the CDR3 is TGCGCCAGCAGCTCTAGCGGGGACAGCTCCTACAATGAGCAGTTCTTC. Translation: CASSSSGDSSYNEQFF.

This sequence joins TRBV6-6 and TRBJ2-7; D gene unclear. Trimming removed 5 bases from V and 2 bases from J, with 10 bases in between. The CDR3 length is 13 residues. Germline loops: CDR1 MNHNY, CDR2 SVGAGI (reference sequence). The CDR3 nucleotides are TGTGCCAGCAGTAGTCACGACACCTACGAGCAGTACTTC. This codes for CASSSHDTYEQYF.

Here the CDR3 reads CASSVDTDEKLFF. The CDR3 region has the DNA TGTGCCAGCAGCGTAGATACTGATGAAAAACTGTTTTTT. The V call is TRBV9, the J call TRBJ1-4; no reliable D call. The CDR3 is 13 residues long. CDR1 and CDR2 from the germline V gene are SGDLS and YYNGEE. V dropped 0 bases and J dropped 6 bases, with 6 bases sitting between them.

The count of this clone is one. The CDR3 DNA is TGTGCCAGCAGCTCCTCCACTAGCGCCACAGATACGCAGTATTTT. Protein product: CASSSSTSATDTQYF. The rearrangement uses TRBV11-3 and TRBJ2-3; 7 positions agree with TRBD2. This CDR3 region has 15 residues. Trimming at V came to 4 bases and at J to 2 bases, leaving 6 bases not matched to a gene. From germline, CDR1 is SGHNT and CDR2 YENEEA.

The rearrangement uses TRBV7-7 and TRBJ2-2; D gene ambiguous. V was cut by 5 bases and J by 0 bases, with 13 bases left in between. The germline V gene has CDR1 SSHAT and CDR2 FNYEAQ (reference sequence). The CDR3 totals 16 residues. CDR3 nucleotides: TGTGCCAGCAGCCCGAACTCGATATCGAACACCGGGGAGCTGTTTTTT. Its protein is CASSPNSISNTGELFF. The variable domain in full, with the rest retrieved from reference TRBV7-7 and TRBJ2-2, is GAGVSQSPRYKVTKRGQDVTLRCDPISSHATLYWYQQALGQGPEFLTYFNYEAQPDKSGLPSDRFSAERPEGSISTLTIQRTEQRDSAMYRCASSPNSISNTGELFFGEGSRLTVL.

V is TRBV10-3 and J is TRBJ2-6; tentatively, D is TRBD1 or TRBD2 (5 bases each). Germline V lookup: CDR1 ENHRY, CDR2 SYGVKD. The CDR3 sequence is 17 residues long. V lost 8 bases, J lost 0 bases, and 17 bases lay in between. CDR3: CAIPDGWGTSGANVLTF. The CDR3 DNA sequence: TGTGCCATCCCCGACGGGTGGGGGACCTCTGGGGCCAACGTCCTGACTTTC.

The chain combines TRBV5-4 with TRBJ2-6; tentative D call: TRBD1 (6 bases). Germline values: CDR1 SGHNT, CDR2 YYREEE (reference sequence). Deletions cut 1 base from V and 4 bases from J, with 15 bases between. This CDR3 contains 17 residues. The CDR3 coding sequence is TGTGCCAGCAGCTTGACAGGGTACTATTCCGGGGCCAACGTCCTGACTTTC. Amino acids: CASSLTGYYSGANVLTF.

The rearrangement links TRBV9 to TRBJ2-3; the match to TRBD1 covers 10 bases. V gave up 4 bases and J gave up 2 bases; unmatched junction bases: 7. The CDR3 has 16 residues. Germline V lookup: CDR1 SGDLS, CDR2 YYNGEE. CDR3 nucleotide sequence: TGTGCCAGCAGCCAATCCGGGACAGGGGCCACAGATACGCAGTATTTT. This sequence encodes CASSQSGTGATDTQYF.

This chain links TRBV27 with TRBJ2-1, with D maybe TRBD2 (5 bases). The V and J ends lost 5 bases and 3 bases respectively, with 14 bases between them. The V gene's germline CDR1 is MNHEY and CDR2 SMNVEV (reference sequence). This CDR3 is 15 amino acids long. The CDR3 DNA follows: TGTGCCAGCAGTCTTCTCCCCGCGGGCTACAATGAGCAGTTCTTC. Translating it yields CASSLLPAGYNEQFF.

The chain carries TRBV7-2 and TRBJ2-1; TRBD2 aligns across 8 bases. J lost 8 bases, V lost 4 bases, and 10 bases had no gene match. Germline V gives CDR1 SGHTA, CDR2 FQGNSA. The CDR3 is 15 amino acids. The CDR3 bases are TGTGCCAGCAGCTCAACCGGGACTAGGCTGCATGAGCAGTTCTTC. Translation: CASSSTGTRLHEQFF. The full variable domain, in which reference TRBV7-2 and TRBJ2-1 provide the parts outside the CDR3, is GAGVSQSPSNKVTEKGKDVELRCDPISGHTALYWYRQSLGQGLEFLIYFQGNSAPDKSGLPSDRFSAERTGGSVSTLTIQRTQQEDSAVYLCASSSTGTRLHEQFFGPGTRLTVL.

J is TRBJ2-1 and V is TRBV9, with unresolved D. The CDR3 length is 15 residues. Germline values: CDR1 SGDLS, CDR2 YYNGEE. V was trimmed by 3 bases and J by 1 base, leaving 11 bases between them. In DNA form, the CDR3 reads TGTGCCAGCAGCGAGGACCTAAATTCCTACAATGAGCAGTTCTTC. Translating it yields CASSEDLNSYNEQFF.

About this clone itself: A much larger clonotype is one base distant, so this may be a read error. The same CDR3 also results from other DNA sequences found in this sample. This chain uses TRBV7-2 with TRBJ1-4; D uncertain. Germline V gene data show CDR1 as SGHTA and CDR2 as FQGNSA. This CDR3 is 14 amino acids long. The CDR3 sequence: CASSFRGWDEKLFF. In DNA form, the CDR3 reads TGTGCCAGTAGCTTCCGGGGTTGGGATGAAAAACTGTTTTTT.

The DNA for the CDR3 is TGTGCCAGCAGCCTCGGACGTCCGTCCTCTGGAAACACCATATATTTT. Translation: CASSLGRPSSGNTIYF. The chain carries TRBV7-9 and TRBJ1-3; no clear D gene. The CDR3 is 16 amino acids. V was shortened by 5 bases and J by 0 bases, with 14 bases between the two germline ends. Germline V lookup: CDR1 SEHNR, CDR2 FQNEAQ (reference sequence).

The J gene is TRBJ1-1, the V gene TRBV7-3; a weak D match, TRBD1 (6 bases). The CDR3 totals 14 residues. From germline, CDR1 is SGHTA and CDR2 FQGTGA. Trimming cost V 5 bases and J 11 bases, with 21 bases left between them. In nucleotides, the CDR3 is TGTGCCAGCAGCGTTTCTTCAGGGGTTTCTAAGGCTTTCTTT. Protein: CASSVSSGVSKAFF.

This clone was found once. This chain links TRBV2 with TRBJ2-2; unclear D gene. The CDR3 loop spans 12 amino acids. Germline lookup yields CDR1 SNHLY and CDR2 FYNNEI. Trimming pared 5 bases from V and 5 bases from J, leaving 6 bases between. The CDR3 DNA reads as TGTGCCAGCAGTAGGGCAACCGGGGAGCTGTTTTTT. Translation: CASSRATGELFF.